The next 20 T cell receptor beta chains were all read from a single sample in a study of T cell changes during pregnancy in multiple sclerosis. TCRdb's table, derived via immunoSEQ multiplex PCR, lists solely in-frame clones and lacks some. The sample has about 67,000 clones; roughly 94% are singletons. The input for sequencing was peripheral blood, taken after pregnancy. The source of these receptors is a female donor with multiple sclerosis, enrolled in a pregnancy study.

DNA of the CDR3: TGTGCCAGCAGTAGCGGGAGTGGCCCCGGGGAGCTGTTTTTT. It encodes CASSSGSGPGELFF. This chain joins TRBV2 and TRBJ2-2, with 8 nucleotides matching TRBD2. Unmatched junction bases numbered 5, after V lost 5 bases and J lost 6 bases. CDR1 is SNHLY, CDR2 FYNNEI, per germline. This CDR3 has 14 residues.

CDR3 in amino acids: CASSHSGQSNQPQHF. DNA for the CDR3: TGTGCCAGCAGCCATTCCGGACAGTCAAATCAGCCCCAGCATTTT. This rearrangement joins TRBV16 to TRBJ1-5, with TRBD1 as a possible D gene (6 bases). V was pared by 3 bases and J by 4 bases, with 13 bases between. The CDR3 runs to 15 residues. Germline V CDR1 and CDR2: KGHSY, FQNENV.

The rearrangement uses TRBV13 and TRBJ1-2, with a tentative D call TRBD1 (6 bases). Trimming pared 0 bases from V and 6 bases from J, leaving 14 bases between. Germline CDR1 reads PRHDT; CDR2 reads FYEKMQ (reference sequence). This CDR3 has 15 amino acids. The CDR3 nucleotides read TGTGCCAGCAGCTTAGGTTCAGGGGCCGGAGATGGCTACACCTTC. Translated, it gives CASSLGSGAGDGYTF.

This clone was detected a few times. Different DNA sequences within this sample yield the same CDR3. V gene TRBV10-1 combines with J gene TRBJ2-7, with D tentatively TRBD2 (6 bases). CDR1 and CDR2 from the germline V gene are WNHNN and SYGVQD (reference sequence). The length of the CDR3 is 15 residues. V was shortened by 2 bases and J by 0 bases, with 11 bases between the two germline ends. CDR3 loop: CASSEGTTSSYEQYF. The DNA for the CDR3 is TGCGCCAGCAGTGAGGGGACGACTAGCTCCTACGAGCAGTACTTC.

This clone was recorded only once. The chain is built from TRBV18 and TRBJ2-3; 7 nucleotides agree with TRBD2. Looked up from germline, CDR1 is KGHSH and CDR2 is LQKENI. V lost 2 bases to trimming and J lost 6 bases; unmatched junction nucleotides: 5. The CDR3 length is 14 residues. The CDR3 is CASSPNGGLDTQYF. Here the CDR3 DNA reads TGTGCCAGCTCACCAAACGGGGGGTTGGATACGCAGTATTTT.

The chain combines TRBV6-4 with TRBJ2-1; TRBD2 aligns across 9 bases. The CDR3 spans 16 residues. Germline values: CDR1 MRHNA, CDR2 SNTAGT. J was trimmed by 8 bases and V by 4 bases; bases with no gene match: 12. The CDR3 bases are TGTGCCAGCAGTGCCCTCCGCGGTAGCGGGAGAGATGAGCAGTTCTTC. Its protein product is CASSALRGSGRDEQFF.

The V gene is TRBV10-1, the J gene TRBJ2-3; 10 positions agree with TRBD2. Germline V gene lookup returns CDR1 WNHNN and CDR2 SYGVQD (reference sequence). After removal of 3 bases from V and 4 bases from J, the junction contained 4 bases not matched to a gene. The CDR3 is made up of 15 amino acids. CDR3 DNA: TGCGCCAGCAGTGATCTAGCGGGAGCAGCAGATACGCAGTATTTT. This codes for CASSDLAGAADTQYF.

This chain joins TRBV5-1 and TRBJ1-2, with 9 nucleotides matching TRBD1. The CDR3 sequence is 14 residues long. From germline, CDR1 is SGHRS and CDR2 YFSETQ. J lost 6 bases, V lost 0 bases, and 3 bases had no gene match. In nucleotides, the CDR3 is TGCGCCAGCAGCTTGGTCGGACAGGGGAATGGCTACACCTTC. Translating gives CASSLVGQGNGYTF.

The J gene is TRBJ2-7, the V gene TRBV28; 10 nucleotides line up with TRBD2. Germline loops: CDR1 MDHEN, CDR2 SYDVKM. The CDR3 runs to 16 residues. V dropped 6 bases and J dropped 0; count of bases not matched to a gene: 8. CDR3 in amino acids: CASRQSGRGGSYEQYF. In DNA form, the CDR3 reads TGTGCCAGCAGACAAAGCGGGAGGGGTGGCTCCTACGAGCAGTACTTC.

This sequence joins TRBV10-3 and TRBJ2-1; a weak D match, TRBD2 (5 bases). The germline V and J ends were trimmed by 3 bases and 6 bases, with 9 bases remaining between them. Germline loops: CDR1 ENHRY, CDR2 SYGVKD. The CDR3 is 13 amino acids. The CDR3, as DNA: TGTGCCATCAGTGAAGTTAGCGCCAATGAGCAGTTCTTC. Encoded protein: CAISEVSANEQFF.

The J gene is TRBJ2-2, the V gene TRBV28; D might be TRBD2 (6 bases). CDR3 length: 13 amino acids. CDR1 is MDHEN, CDR2 SYDVKM, per germline. Deletions cut 8 bases from V and 5 bases from J, with 12 bases between. The CDR3 region is CASLNSGTGELFF. In DNA, the CDR3 is TGTGCCAGCCTGAATAGCGGTACCGGGGAGCTGTTTTTT.

The gene calls are TRBV6-6 and TRBJ1-2; 7 bases are shared with TRBD1. Germline trimming cut 2 bases from V and 1 base from J; bases unmatched to any gene: 7. The CDR3 extends over 16 amino acids. CDR1 is MNHNY and CDR2 is SVGAGI in the germline V gene (reference sequence). For the CDR3, the DNA is TGTGCCAGCAGTTACGGAGGGGGCCCTGTTAACTATGGCTACACCTTC. This gives the protein CASSYGGGPVNYGYTF.

This chain connects TRBV18 to TRBJ2-3, with 8 bases identical to TRBD2. V was pared by 3 bases and J by 4 bases, with 6 bases of the junction left unmatched. Germline-derived CDR1 and CDR2 are KGHSH and LQKENI. The CDR3 covers 15 residues. This CDR3 reads CASSPRREDADTQYF. CDR3 bases: TGTGCCAGCTCACCGAGGCGGGAGGACGCAGATACGCAGTATTTT.

The chain recombines TRBV28 with TRBJ2-1; 9 bases align to TRBD2. The CDR3 spans 17 residues. Germline CDR1 reads MDHEN; CDR2 reads SYDVKM. V was pared by 2 bases and J by 10 bases, with 15 bases of the junction left unmatched. Here the CDR3 DNA reads TGTGCCAGCAGTTTACCGGACAGCGGGGGGACCTCTCGGGAGCAGTTCTTC. It specifies CASSLPDSGGTSREQFF.

The chain links TRBV4-3 to TRBJ2-7; TRBD1 aligns across 9 bases. The CDR3 length is 15 residues. Per germline, CDR1 LGHNA and CDR2 YSLEER. The J segment lost 8 bases and the V segment lost 3 bases, leaving 11 bases of the junction unmatched. The DNA of the CDR3 is TGCGCCAGCAGCCAGCCGGGACAGGGTAGGGCAAAGCAGTACTTC. Translation: CASSQPGQGRAKQYF.

The rearrangement links TRBV7-2 to TRBJ2-7; TRBD2 matches at 11 bases. The ends lost 5 bases at V and 5 bases at J; junction bases unmatched: 20. Germline V gives CDR1 SGHTA, CDR2 FQGNSA. CDR3 length equals 19 residues. The CDR3 DNA is TGTGCCAGCAGCACTCGTGCCCTTAAACTAGCGGGAGTATCCGACGAGCAGTACTTC. It is translated as CASSTRALKLAGVSDEQYF.

The V and J genes are TRBV5-1 and TRBJ2-1; 10 bases map to TRBD2. The CDR3 runs 13 residues. CDR1 is SGHRS and CDR2 is YFSETQ in the germline V gene. The V and J ends lost 4 bases and 9 bases, in that order; junction bases with no gene match: 4. CDR3 sequence: CASSEGLASEQFF. CDR3 DNA sequence: TGCGCCAGCAGCGAGGGACTAGCGAGTGAGCAGTTCTTC.

The V call is TRBV5-6, the J call TRBJ2-7; 8 bases are a match to TRBD2. V shed 4 bases and J 6 bases; nucleotides not matched to a gene: 9. The CDR3 extends over 14 amino acids. The germline CDR1 and CDR2 sequences are SGHDT and YYEEEE. In DNA, the CDR3 is TGTGCCAGCAGCCACCCGCCAGCGGGAGTCGAGCAGTACTTC. Protein product: CASSHPPAGVEQYF.

The V call is TRBV4-1, the J call TRBJ1-2; D is perhaps TRBD1 (6 bases). V lost 4 bases to trimming and J lost 3 bases, with 15 bases between them. The CDR3 contains 15 residues. Germline assignment: CDR1 MGHRA and CDR2 YSYEKL. CDR3 nucleotides: TGCGCCAGCAGCCGATCCCCGACAGGATACTATGGCTACACCTTC. Translating gives CASSRSPTGYYGYTF.

This sequence joins TRBV5-1 and TRBJ2-7, with TRBD2 matching 11 bases. Looked up from germline, CDR1 is SGHRS and CDR2 is YFSETQ. CDR3 length: 12 amino acids. Trimming removed 6 bases from V and 11 bases from J; junction bases left unmatched: 7. The CDR3 nucleotides are TGCGCCAGCAAGGACACTAGCGGGAGTGAGTACTTC. It codes for CASKDTSGSEYF.